Included here is one T cell receptor beta chain sequence, with context. No antigen is known for it. This entry comes from a study of shared clonotypes between healthy human individuals. V lost 8 bases and J lost 2, with 24 bases in between. Germline values: CDR1 MRHNA, CDR2 SNTAGT. The CDR3 totals 18 residues. General observations from the study: Generation probabilities of non-shared clonotypes were lower (relative to those shared by all four donors). Rarefaction gave evidence that sorted-subset sequencing remained incomplete despite large depth.

Terminally differentiated effector memory CD45RA+ cells were left out of the naive CD8 fraction, which was CD45RO-negative and positively selected for CCR7. Sequencing was at deep level. Only in-frame clones appear in the TCRdb table, and some are missing; sequencing was by immunoSEQ multiplex PCR. The sample contains approximately 1.9 million clones, about 93% of which appear only once. The specimen sequenced was naive CD8+ T cells from PBMCs. This TCR was sampled from a young man in good health. Some clones in this sample may be carry-over from other donors' samples. V usage is TRBV6-4 and J usage is TRBJ1-4; D ambiguous. CDR3 amino acids: CASLLVGHKEPTNEKLFF. As DNA, the CDR3 is TGTGCCAGCCTTCTCGTTGGCCATAAAGAGCCGACTAATGAAAAACTGTTTTTT.